One sample yielded the 21 T cell receptor beta chains listed below, sequenced in a study of beta chain features in type 1 diabetes. Expressed TCRB transcripts were sequenced because the entire RNA isolate underwent reverse transcription. Sequenced by immunoSEQ multiplex PCR; TCRdb stores in-frame clones only, minus some. The sample has hundreds of thousands of clones, roughly an eighth seen once. These TCRs are of unknown antigen specificity. Study-wide results and limits: TCRB CDR3 length was moderately but significantly reduced in all four CD4+ subsets of Type 1 diabetes patients.

Sequenced sample: naive CD4+ T cells from blood. The receptor source for this set is a man aged 18-30 years with type 1 diabetes.

The CDR3 sequence: CASSPHGTVDTGELFF. DNA for the CDR3: TGTGCCAGCAGCCCCCATGGGACGGTCGACACCGGGGAGCTGTTTTTT. V usage is TRBV7-2 and J usage is TRBJ2-2; perhaps D is TRBD1 or TRBD2 (5 bases each). The CDR3 sequence is 16 residues long. V lost 5 bases and J lost 3, with 16 bases in between. Germline V CDR1 and CDR2: SGHTA, FQGNSA.

The rearrangement links TRBV5-6 to TRBJ1-1; possible D gene TRBD1, 5 bases. The CDR3 totals 14 residues. Looked up from germline, CDR1 is SGHDT and CDR2 is YYEEEE. V was shortened by 6 bases and J by 0 bases, with 12 bases between the two germline ends. For the CDR3, the DNA is TGTGCCAGCAACCAGGGAGACCTGAACACTGAAGCTTTCTTT. As protein: CASNQGDLNTEAFF. The full variable domain, with the rest looked up from reference TRBV5-6 and TRBJ1-1, is DAGVTQSPTHLIKTRGQQVTLRCSPKSGHDTVSWYQQALGQGPQFIFQYYEEEERQRGNFPDRFSGHQFPNYSSELNVNALLLGDSALYLCASNQGDLNTEAFFGQGTRLTVV.

The rearrangement uses TRBV2 and TRBJ2-2; D call uncertain. This CDR3 comprises 14 residues. Trimming took off 7 bases at V and 0 bases at J, with 9 bases between the two ends. The germline V gene has CDR1 SNHLY and CDR2 FYNNEI. CDR3 coding DNA: TGTGCCAGCAAAGTGGGGTCGAACACCGGGGAGCTGTTTTTT. Translation: CASKVGSNTGELFF.

The gene calls are TRBV25-1 and TRBJ1-1; D remains unclear. Germline-derived CDR1 and CDR2 are MGHDK and SYGVNS. This CDR3 spans 13 amino acids. V lost 8 bases and J 0 bases, leaving 10 bases between the germline ends. Here the CDR3 reads CASGVAMNTEAFF. The CDR3 DNA reads TGTGCCAGCGGGGTTGCAATGAACACTGAAGCTTTCTTT.

The V gene is TRBV9, the J gene TRBJ1-1; tentative D call: TRBD1 (6 bases). V was shortened by 0 bases and J by 8 bases, with 11 bases between the two germline ends. The V gene's germline CDR1 is SGDLS and CDR2 YYNGEE. The CDR3 loop spans 13 amino acids. The CDR3 is CASSVGGADEAFF. In DNA, the CDR3 is TGTGCCAGCAGCGTAGGGGGGGCCGACGAAGCTTTCTTT.

The rearrangement uses TRBV4-1 and TRBJ2-6, with D possibly TRBD1 on 5 matching bases. V lost 8 bases and J lost 1, with 15 bases in between. The germline V gene encodes CDR1 MGHRA and CDR2 YSYEKL. The CDR3 is made up of 16 amino acids. The chain's CDR3 is CASSRVMVSGANVLTF. The CDR3 bases are TGCGCCAGCTCCAGGGTAATGGTTTCTGGGGCCAACGTCCTGACTTTC.

This clone turned up a few times. The chain links TRBV14 to TRBJ1-1; 7 bases match TRBD1. J gave up 5 bases and V 3 bases, and 6 bases lay outside the gene matches. Germline CDR1 is SGHDN and CDR2 is FVKESK. This CDR3 is built from 14 residues. The CDR3 nucleotides read TGTGCCAGCAGCCAGGCGACAGGGCGGACTGAAGCTTTCTTT. Its protein product is CASSQATGRTEAFF.

This clone turned up a few times. J is TRBJ2-2 and V is TRBV19; D is unresolved. CDR1 is LNHDA, CDR2 SQIVND, per germline (reference sequence). The V end lost 7 bases, the J end lost 5 bases, and 14 bases lay between the germline ends. The CDR3 loop spans 14 amino acids. The CDR3 loop reads CASTPLGRTGELFF. CDR3 sequence (DNA): TGTGCCAGTACCCCTTTGGGAAGGACCGGGGAGCTGTTTTTT.

This clone was observed once. The V gene is TRBV4-2, the J gene TRBJ2-1, with 12 bases lining up with TRBD1. The trim removed 3 bases at V and 9 bases at J, leaving 15 bases unmatched. The CDR3 runs 18 residues. The germline V gene has CDR1 LGHNA and CDR2 YNFKEQ. In DNA form, the CDR3 reads TGTGCCAGCAGCCAGGTCGGGTGGGGACAGGGGGCGCGGGGTGAGCAGTTCTTC. Translation: CASSQVGWGQGARGEQFF.

CDR3 sequence reads: CASSQMDIQYF. CDR3 DNA: TGTGCCAGCAGCCAAATGGACATTCAGTACTTC. The rearrangement uses TRBV4-2 and TRBJ2-4; unclear D gene. Germline loops: CDR1 LGHNA, CDR2 YNFKEQ. V was trimmed by 2 bases and J by 8 bases, leaving 4 bases between them. The length of the CDR3 is 11 residues.

This clone was observed a handful of times. V is TRBV7-2 and J is TRBJ2-5; 10 bases agree with TRBD2. The CDR3 spans 16 residues. Trimming cost V 4 bases and J 4 bases; bases outside gene matches: 9. The germline V gene has CDR1 SGHTA and CDR2 FQGNSA. The CDR3 nucleotides read TGTGCCAGCAGCTACCAGAGCGGGGGGGCCGGAGAGACCCAGTACTTC. It codes for CASSYQSGGAGETQYF.

CDR3 nucleotides: TGTGCCATCAGTGCCGGGGGGGATGAGCAGTTCTTC. Translation gives CAISAGGDEQFF. V gene TRBV10-3 combines with J gene TRBJ2-1, with TRBD2 matching 8 bases. The germline V gene has CDR1 ENHRY and CDR2 SYGVKD. This CDR3 contains 12 residues. Trimming took 4 bases from V and 8 from J; bases not matched to a gene: 1.

This clone has only a few counts. The V gene is TRBV7-9, the J gene TRBJ2-1, with 10 positions matching TRBD2. The V gene end was trimmed by 6 bases and the J gene end by 4 bases; junction bases not matched to a gene: 9. The germline V gene encodes CDR1 SEHNR and CDR2 FQNEAQ (reference sequence). The CDR3 spans 16 residues. CDR3 in amino acids: CASREGSSGSYNEQFF. CDR3 DNA sequence: TGTGCCAGCAGGGAGGGATCTAGCGGGAGTTACAATGAGCAGTTCTTC.

The chain employs TRBV9 and TRBJ2-3, with 9 positions matching TRBD2. J lost 2 bases, V lost 0 bases, and 7 bases had no gene match. The CDR3 runs to 17 residues. Germline CDR1 and CDR2: SGDLS and YYNGEE. The DNA for the CDR3 is TGTGCCAGCAGCGTAGACATAGCGGGGGCACTCACAGATACGCAGTATTTT. The encoded protein is CASSVDIAGALTDTQYF.

This chain connects TRBV7-2 to TRBJ2-7, with unresolved D. The V end was cut by 5 bases, the J end by 0 bases, with 14 bases between. CDR3 length equals 15 residues. Germline loops: CDR1 SGHTA, CDR2 FQGNSA. This chain's CDR3 is CASSPEWSFSYEQYF. As DNA, the CDR3 is TGTGCCAGCAGCCCAGAGTGGAGTTTCTCCTACGAGCAGTACTTC.

The chain joins TRBV10-3 to TRBJ2-7; the match to TRBD2 covers 7 bases. In germline, CDR1 is ENHRY, CDR2 SYGVKD. Trimming cost V 0 bases and J 1 base; bases outside gene matches: 3. CDR3 length equals 15 residues. CDR3 residues: CAISESGGSSYEQYF. CDR3 bases: TGTGCCATCAGTGAGTCAGGCGGGAGTTCCTACGAGCAGTACTTC.

V usage is TRBV15 and J usage is TRBJ1-5; tentatively, D is TRBD1 (6 bases). V gave up 3 bases and J gave up 6 bases, with 9 bases separating them. Germline V gene lookup returns CDR1 LNHNV and CDR2 YYDKDF (reference sequence). The CDR3 consists of 13 residues. CDR3 nucleotide sequence: TGTGCCACCAGCAGGGGGGGCGGTCAGCCCCAGCATTTT. Protein sequence: CATSRGGGQPQHF.

Only a few counts were recorded for this clone. The rearrangement joins TRBV6-5 to TRBJ2-3, with TRBD2 as a possible D gene (5 bases). CDR1 MNHEY and CDR2 SVGAGI come from the germline V gene. This CDR3 has 14 amino acids. The V end was cut by 5 bases, the J end by 6 bases, with 15 bases between. CDR3: CASSTLPGGDTQYF. The CDR3 region has the DNA TGTGCCAGCAGTACTCTTCCCGGCGGGGATACGCAGTATTTT.

The CDR3 DNA follows: TGTGCCAGCAGCCGATTCGTTAACGAGCAGTACTTC. Translation gives CASSRFVNEQYF. V gene TRBV28 combines with J gene TRBJ2-7, with D uncertain. CDR1 and CDR2 (germline): MDHEN, SYDVKM. V was shortened by 6 bases and J by 5 bases, with 11 bases between the two germline ends. The CDR3 covers 12 residues.

This chain connects TRBV20-1 to TRBJ2-1, with a tentative D call TRBD1 (7 bases). CDR3 length: 11 amino acids. Trimming pared 3 bases from V and 9 bases from J, leaving 9 bases between. The germline gives CDR1 DFQATT, CDR2 SNEGSKA (reference sequence). CDR3 DNA sequence: TGCAGTGCTAGTCAGGGGGGTGAGCAGTTCTTC. The encoded protein is CSASQGGEQFF.

The CDR3 nucleotides read TGTGCCTGGAGTGTACTTTCGGACACCGGGGAGCTGTTTTTT. It specifies CAWSVLSDTGELFF. This chain joins TRBV30 and TRBJ2-2, with D unresolved. Trimming took off 0 bases at V and 3 bases at J, with 8 bases between the two ends. This CDR3 spans 14 amino acids. CDR1 is GTSNPN, CDR2 SVGIG, per germline (reference sequence).